Below, 2 T cell receptor beta chains from the same sample are listed, as sequenced in a study of spatial heterogeneity in lung cancer. TCRdb processed the 5' RACE reads anew with MiXCR; each CDR3 protein has one entry. Among tens of thousands of distinct CDR3 sequences, roughly 12% were seen once, and the ten largest hold about two fifths. The time point denotes: sample taken at primary tumor resection. The material was PBMCs, obtained at surgery. The receptors were gathered from a male donor with early-stage non-small cell lung cancer.

This clonotype was recorded many times. This chain joins TRBV7-2 and TRBJ2-5, with 7 bases that match TRBD2. This CDR3 contains 13 residues. Germline-derived CDR1 and CDR2 are SGHTA and FQGNSA. V gave up 5 bases and J gave up 2 bases; unmatched junction bases: 2. CDR3 in DNA: TGTGCCAGCAGCACGGGACTACAAGAGACCCAGTACTTC. Amino acids: CASSTGLQETQYF. Combining the CDR3 with reference TRBV7-2 and TRBJ2-5 gives the whole variable domain GAGVSQSPSNKVTEKGKDVELRCDPISGHTALYWYRQSLGQGLEFLIYFQGNSAPDKSGLPSDRFSAERTGGSVSTLTIQRTQQEDSAVYLCASSTGLQETQYFGPGTRLLVL.

The chain has TRBV11-1 and TRBJ2-1; the match to TRBD1 covers 9 bases. Germline-derived CDR1 and CDR2 are SGHAT and FQDESV (reference sequence). The CDR3 covers 15 residues. The V segment lost 5 bases and the J segment 9 bases; nucleotides outside the gene matches: 11. The DNA of the CDR3 is TGTGCCAGCAGCCCAATGGGACAGGGAGCAGGTGAGCAGTTCTTC. Amino acids: CASSPMGQGAGEQFF. The complete variable domain, with remaining parts taken from reference TRBV11-1 and TRBJ2-1, reads EAEVAQSPRYKITEKSQAVAFWCDPISGHATLYWYRQILGQGPELLVQFQDESVVDDSQLPKDRFSAERLKGVDSTLKIQPAELGDSAMYLCASSPMGQGAGEQFFGPGTRLTVL.